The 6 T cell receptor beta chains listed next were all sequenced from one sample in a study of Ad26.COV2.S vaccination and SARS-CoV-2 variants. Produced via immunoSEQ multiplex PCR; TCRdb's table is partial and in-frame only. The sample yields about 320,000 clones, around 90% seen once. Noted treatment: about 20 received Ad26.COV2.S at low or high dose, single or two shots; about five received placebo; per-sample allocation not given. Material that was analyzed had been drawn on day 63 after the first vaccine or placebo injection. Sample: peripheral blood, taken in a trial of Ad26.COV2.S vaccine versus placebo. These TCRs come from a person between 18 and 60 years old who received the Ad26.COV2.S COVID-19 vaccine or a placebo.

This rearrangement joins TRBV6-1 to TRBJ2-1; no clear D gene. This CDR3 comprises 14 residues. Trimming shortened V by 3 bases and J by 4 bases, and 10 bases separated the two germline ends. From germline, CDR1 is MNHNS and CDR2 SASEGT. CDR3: CASSDPNGYNEQFF. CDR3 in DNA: TGTGCCAGCAGTGACCCTAACGGATACAATGAGCAGTTCTTC.

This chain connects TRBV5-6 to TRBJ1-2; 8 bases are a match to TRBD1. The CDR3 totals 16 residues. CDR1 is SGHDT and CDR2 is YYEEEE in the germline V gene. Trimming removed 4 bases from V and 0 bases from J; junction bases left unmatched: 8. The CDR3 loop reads CASSPGTGDTNYGYTF. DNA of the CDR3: TGTGCCAGCAGCCCCGGGACAGGAGATACTAACTATGGCTACACCTTC.

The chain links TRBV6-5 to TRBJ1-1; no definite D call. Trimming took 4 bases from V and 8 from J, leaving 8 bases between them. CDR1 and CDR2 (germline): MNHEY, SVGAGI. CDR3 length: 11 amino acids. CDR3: CASSSSREAFF. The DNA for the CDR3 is TGTGCCAGCAGTTCCTCGAGAGAAGCTTTCTTT.

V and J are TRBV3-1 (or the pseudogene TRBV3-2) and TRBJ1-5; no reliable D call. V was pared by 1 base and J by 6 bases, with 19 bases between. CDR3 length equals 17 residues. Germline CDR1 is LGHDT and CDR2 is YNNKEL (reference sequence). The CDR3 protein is CASSQGMTFGDGQPQHF. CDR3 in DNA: TGTGCCAGCAGCCAAGGGATGACATTTGGCGACGGTCAGCCCCAGCATTTT.

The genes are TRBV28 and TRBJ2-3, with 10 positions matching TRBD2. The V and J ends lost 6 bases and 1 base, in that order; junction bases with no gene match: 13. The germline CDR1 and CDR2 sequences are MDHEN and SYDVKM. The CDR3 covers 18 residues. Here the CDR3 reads CASRKEIGAGGGTDTQYF. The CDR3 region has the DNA TGTGCCAGCAGGAAGGAAATCGGAGCGGGAGGGGGCACAGATACGCAGTATTTT.

CDR3 sequence: CASSYSEQGNTEAFF. The CDR3 bases are TGTGCCAGCAGTTACTCGGAGCAGGGTAATACTGAAGCTTTCTTT. The rearrangement joins TRBV6-2 or TRBV6-3 to TRBJ1-1; D is possibly TRBD1 (5 bases). Germline assignment: CDR1 MNHEY and CDR2 SVGEGT. The CDR3 totals 15 residues. V shed 0 bases and J shed 5 bases, with 13 bases lying between them.